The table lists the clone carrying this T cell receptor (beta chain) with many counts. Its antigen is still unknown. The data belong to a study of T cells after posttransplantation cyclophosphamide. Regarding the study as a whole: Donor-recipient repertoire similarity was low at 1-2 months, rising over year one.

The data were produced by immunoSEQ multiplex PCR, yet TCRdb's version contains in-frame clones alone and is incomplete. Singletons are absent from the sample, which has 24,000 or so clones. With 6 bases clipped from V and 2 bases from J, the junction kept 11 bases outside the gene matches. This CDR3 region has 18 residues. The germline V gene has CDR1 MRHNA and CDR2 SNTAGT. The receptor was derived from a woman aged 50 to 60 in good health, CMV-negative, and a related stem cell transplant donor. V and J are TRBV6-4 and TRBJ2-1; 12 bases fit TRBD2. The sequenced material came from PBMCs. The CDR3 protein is CASRKTSGGIKPYNEQFF. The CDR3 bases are TGTGCCAGCAGAAAGACTAGCGGGGGAATCAAACCCTACAATGAGCAGTTCTTC.